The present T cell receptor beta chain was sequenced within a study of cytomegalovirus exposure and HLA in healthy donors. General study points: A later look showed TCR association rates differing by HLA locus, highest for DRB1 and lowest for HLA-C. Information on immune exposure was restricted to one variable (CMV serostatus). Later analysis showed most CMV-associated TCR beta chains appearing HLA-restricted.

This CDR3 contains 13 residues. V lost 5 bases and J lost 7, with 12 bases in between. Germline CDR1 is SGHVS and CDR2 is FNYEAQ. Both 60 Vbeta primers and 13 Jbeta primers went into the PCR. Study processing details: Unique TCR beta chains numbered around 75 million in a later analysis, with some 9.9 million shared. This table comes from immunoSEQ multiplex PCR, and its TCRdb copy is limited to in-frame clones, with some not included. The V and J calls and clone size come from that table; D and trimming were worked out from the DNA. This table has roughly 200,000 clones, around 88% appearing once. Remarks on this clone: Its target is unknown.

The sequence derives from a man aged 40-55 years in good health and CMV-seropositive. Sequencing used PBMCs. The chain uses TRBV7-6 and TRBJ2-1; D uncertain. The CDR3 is CASSPPWANEQFF. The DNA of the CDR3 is TGTGCCAGCAGCCCACCCTGGGCGAATGAGCAGTTCTTC.